This TCR beta chain was recovered during a study of blood T cell repertoires in COVID-19. Study at large: COVID-19 samples collected from the United States, Italy and Spain covered acute and convalescent phases. The analysed material was cDNA or gDNA that came from T cells, B-cell-depleted T cells, or PBMCs.

In the original workflow: Reference gene primer amplification yielded estimated nucleated cell counts. Libraries were prepared by immunoSEQ multiplex PCR; TCRdb keeps only in-frame clonotypes and omits some of them. V, J and clone size reflect that table, while D and trimming were determined from the DNA. The sample lists approximately 250,000 clones; around nine tenths were seen once. The ends lost 0 bases at V and 1 base at J; junction bases unmatched: 10. CDR3 length: 18 residues. Germline V CDR1 and CDR2: MNHNS, SASEGT. Seattle patient enrollment occurred during active infection, with longitudinal follow-up thereafter.

The material sequenced was peripheral blood. The clonotype comes from a woman aged 55-70 years with COVID-19, enrolled during active disease. The chain links TRBV6-1 to TRBJ1-1; 8 positions match TRBD1. The CDR3 coding sequence is TGTGCCAGCAGTGAAGCAGTGTGGGGGGACAGGTCGAACACTGAAGCTTTCTTT. Its protein is CASSEAVWGDRSNTEAFF.